The clone carrying this T cell receptor (beta chain) has only a few counts. These data come from a study of cytomegalovirus exposure and HLA in healthy donors. This table comes from immunoSEQ multiplex PCR, and its TCRdb copy is limited to in-frame clones, with some not included. The table records some 150,000 clones, roughly 89% of them present only once. This CDR3 has 17 residues. Trimming took off 0 bases at V and 0 bases at J, with 16 bases between the two ends. Germline V gives CDR1 SGHTS, CDR2 YDEGEE. Material: PBMCs. The sequence derives from a woman between 18 and 30 years old in good health and CMV-seropositive. The chain couples TRBV5-8 to TRBJ2-7, with unresolved D. The CDR3 loop reads CASSLELSGLFSYEQYF. The CDR3 nucleotides read TGTGCCAGCAGCTTGGAACTCTCCGGTTTATTCTCCTACGAGCAGTACTTC.